Here is one T cell receptor (beta chain) with its context. The table lists this clonotype with many counts. Its antigen is unknown. No base-level quality is on record; no much larger clone is a single base apart. The junction shows trimming of 1 base on V and 8 bases on J, and the gene matches do not reach 3 bases of it. In the germline V gene (reference sequence), CDR1 corresponds to WNHNN and CDR2 to SYGVQD. The CDR3 covers 13 residues, taking in both the cysteine and the phenylalanine. CDR3 DNA is the only sequence kept; it has 39 bases, read in frame from the first base. The data originate from a study of T cells in Graves' hyperthyroidism and ophthalmopathy (dated by TCRdb to the late 2010s). Regarding the study in general: Peripheral blood was collected at initial diagnosis, before any treatment. Once sampling was done, hyperthyroidism patients were given methimazole at a starting dose of 30 mg daily, whereas ophthalmopathy patients were given high-dose intravenous methylprednisolone. To identify distinguishing TCR V-J signatures, a discovery cohort of around 98 patients was used, comprising under 45 with Graves' ophthalmopathy and some 60 with stable Graves' hyperthyroidism. According to the paper, TCR Vbeta CDR3 sequencing was carried out on 120 to 150 peripheral blood samples, which came from 40 to 45 ophthalmopathy, 80 or so hyperthyroidism and some 17 progressor patients. The roughly 99 discovery patients were divided at random into training and test sets in a 7:3 ratio. An independent validation cohort of under 20 hyperthyroidism patients and approximately 16 patients who later progressed to ophthalmopathy tested prospective prediction of ophthalmopathy. In addition, the study compared T-cell repertoires in thyroid tissue and in blood from roughly six Graves' hyperthyroidism patients.

TCR beta CDR3 regions were amplified from RNA transcripts. The TCR CDR3 was subjected to a first round of RT-PCR using the HTBI primer set and the Qiagen OneStep RT-PCR kit. The libraries were constructed in a second round of multiplex PCR and then size-selected and purified. Sequencing of the libraries was done on an Illumina HiSeq2000 using paired-end 100 bp reads. The published analysis was carried out like this. SOAPnuke was used to process the raw data, removing reads that contained adapters or uncalled bases, had a mean Phred below 15, or lacked an exact match to the constant primer or identifier. COPE v1.2.5 was used to merge high-quality paired reads, and clonotypes were defined as unique nucleotide sequences. Clonotypes were aligned to IMGT TRBV, TRBD and TRBJ reference segments using MiTCR v1.1. Analysis was restricted to V-J combinations with a frequency above 0.0001, which covered 99.2% of repertoires. The TCS score was defined as F50 (clonal expansion) divided by E x V (chaos), with BLOSUM62-based TCRdist calculated between CDR3 peptides within each V-J. Welch's t-statistics and random forest reduced some 510 V-J features to about 12, which were used in a naive Bayes classifier (R e1071). TCRdb reworked the public reads: Q25 trimming with fastp, MiXCR clone assembly, productive beta chains retained. Entries that share a CDR3 protein sequence are merged under the most common genes and DNA. The V and J calls follow TCRdb's processing rather than the paper's. A total of 550,000 to 850,000 distinct CDR3 sequences appear in this sample, 18% of them only once. Approximately 15% of the sample is taken by the ten largest.

Hyperthyroidism patients were newly diagnosed, with disease duration under 2 months, and aged 18 to 65 years. Exclusion was applied to patients with uncontrolled infections, other autoimmune diseases, pregnancy or lactation. Clinical symptoms, serum thyroxine and TRAb, thyroid ultrasound, and orbital computed tomography formed the basis for the diagnoses. Blood from progressor patients was collected at the time of first diagnosis with hyperthyroidism, before any ophthalmopathy symptoms had appeared. PBMCs were separated from about 10 ml of fresh peripheral blood using Ficoll-Paque density gradient centrifugation. Progressor patients were initially diagnosed with Graves' hyperthyroidism and developed ophthalmopathy during follow-up. Total RNA was extracted using Trizol reagent, and RNA quality was assessed on an Agilent 2100 Bioanalyzer. Study-wide findings and limitations: In cross-validation, a model built on a 13 V-J signature told ophthalmopathy apart from stable hyperthyroidism with approximately 90% sensitivity and about 81% specificity, and in testing the same model reached 80%/75%. Most expanded thyroid clonotypes (frequency above 0.001) were also found in blood, which suggests that blood repertoires may mirror thyroid immune responses. In validation, the model predicted progression to ophthalmopathy a median of roughly 6.1 months before onset, with roughly 71% sensitivity and about 72% specificity. No statistical method was used to fix the sample size in advance, and group allocation was not hidden from the investigators.

The TCR originated in a woman aged 45-60 years with Graves' hyperthyroidism that later progressed to Graves' ophthalmopathy. The chain couples TRBV10-1 to TRBJ1-1; 8 junctional bases match TRBD1. The sample consisted of blood. The CDR3 loop reads CASSEWGTGEAFF. In nucleotide form, the sequence is TGCGCCAGCAGTGAGTGGGGGACAGGCGAAGCTTTCTTT.